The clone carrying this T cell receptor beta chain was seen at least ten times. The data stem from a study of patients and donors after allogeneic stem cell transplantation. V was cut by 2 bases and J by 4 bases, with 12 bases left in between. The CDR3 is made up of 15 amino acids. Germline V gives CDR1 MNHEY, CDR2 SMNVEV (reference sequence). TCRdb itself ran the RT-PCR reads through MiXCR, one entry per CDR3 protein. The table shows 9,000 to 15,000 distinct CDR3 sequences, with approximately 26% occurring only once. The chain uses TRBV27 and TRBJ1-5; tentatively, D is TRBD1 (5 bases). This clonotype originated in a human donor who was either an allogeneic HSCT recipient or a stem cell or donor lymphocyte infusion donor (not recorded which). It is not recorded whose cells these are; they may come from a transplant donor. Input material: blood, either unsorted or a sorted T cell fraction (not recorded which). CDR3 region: CASSLVGGRNQPQHF. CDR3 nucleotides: TGTGCCAGCAGTTTAGTCGGGGGTCGGAATCAGCCCCAGCATTTT.